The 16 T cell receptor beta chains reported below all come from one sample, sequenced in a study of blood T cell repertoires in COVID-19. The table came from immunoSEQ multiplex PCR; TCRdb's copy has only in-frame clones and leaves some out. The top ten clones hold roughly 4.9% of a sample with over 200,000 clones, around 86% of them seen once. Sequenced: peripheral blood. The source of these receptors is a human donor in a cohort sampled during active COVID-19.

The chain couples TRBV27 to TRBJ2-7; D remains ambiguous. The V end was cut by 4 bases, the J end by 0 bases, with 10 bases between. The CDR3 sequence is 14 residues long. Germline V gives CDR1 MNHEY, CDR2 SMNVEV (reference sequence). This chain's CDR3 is CASSSTRSSYEQYF. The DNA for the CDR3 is TGTGCCAGCAGTTCAACCAGAAGCTCCTACGAGCAGTACTTC.

CDR3 protein: CASSPSWTGESYGYTF. The CDR3, as DNA: TGTGCCAGCTCACCGTCCTGGACAGGGGAAAGCTATGGCTACACCTTC. V is TRBV18 and J is TRBJ1-2, with TRBD1 matching over 9 bases. J was trimmed by 4 bases and V by 3 bases; bases with no gene match: 9. From germline, CDR1 is KGHSH and CDR2 LQKENI. This CDR3 has 16 amino acids.

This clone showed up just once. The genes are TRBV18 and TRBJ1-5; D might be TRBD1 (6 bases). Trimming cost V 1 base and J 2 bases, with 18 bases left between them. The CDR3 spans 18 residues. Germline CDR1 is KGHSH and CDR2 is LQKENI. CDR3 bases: TGTGCCAGCTCACCACTCTCAAGGGGGGGCGCAGGCAATCAGCCCCAGCATTTT. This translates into CASSPLSRGGAGNQPQHF.

The CDR3 nucleotides read TGTGCCAGCAGCTTAGAATTAGGGGACAACCAGCCCCAGCATTTT. Translated: CASSLELGDNQPQHF. The chain has TRBV7-8 and TRBJ1-5; a weak D match, TRBD1 (6 bases). Germline values: CDR1 SGHVS, CDR2 FQNEAQ. This CDR3 has 15 amino acids. Trimming stripped 1 base from V and 7 bases from J, with 14 bases between. The full variable domain, its missing parts supplied by reference TRBV7-8 and TRBJ1-5, is GAGVSQSPRYKVAKRGQDVALRCDPISGHVSLFWYQQALGQGPEFLTYFQNEAQLDKSGLPSDRFFAERPEGSVSTLKIQRTQQEDSAVYLCASSLELGDNQPQHFGDGTRLSIL.

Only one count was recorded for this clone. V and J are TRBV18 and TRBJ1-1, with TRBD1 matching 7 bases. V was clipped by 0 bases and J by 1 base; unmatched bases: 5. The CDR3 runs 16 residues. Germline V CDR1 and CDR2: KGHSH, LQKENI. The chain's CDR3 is CASSPPWRGPNTEAFF. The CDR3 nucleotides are TGTGCCAGCTCACCACCCTGGAGGGGGCCGAACACTGAAGCTTTCTTT.

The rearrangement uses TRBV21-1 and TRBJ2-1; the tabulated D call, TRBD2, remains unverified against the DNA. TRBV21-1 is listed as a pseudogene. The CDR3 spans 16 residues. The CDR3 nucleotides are TGTGCCAGCAGCAAACGGGGGGTCCCCCTTGGGAATGAGCAGTTCTTC. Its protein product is CASSKRGVPLGNEQFF.

This CDR3 reads CASSVQDRGFGETQYF. As DNA, the CDR3 is TGTGCCAGCAGCGTTCAGGACAGGGGTTTTGGGGAGACCCAGTACTTC. This sequence joins TRBV9 and TRBJ2-5, with 9 bases aligning to TRBD1. The V and J ends lost 2 bases and 5 bases, in that order; junction bases with no gene match: 10. The CDR3 consists of 16 residues. Germline V CDR1 and CDR2: SGDLS, YYNGEE. Drawing the rest from reference TRBV9 and TRBJ2-5, the complete variable domain is DSGVTQTPKHLITATGQRVTLRCSPRSGDLSVYWYQQSLDQGLQFLIQYYNGEERAKGNILERFSAQQFPDLHSELNLSSLELGDSALYFCASSVQDRGFGETQYFGPGTRLLVL.

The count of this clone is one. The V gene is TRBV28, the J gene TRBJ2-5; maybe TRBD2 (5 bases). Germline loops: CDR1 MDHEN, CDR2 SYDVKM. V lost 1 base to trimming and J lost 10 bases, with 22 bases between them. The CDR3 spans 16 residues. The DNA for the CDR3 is TGTGCCAGCAGTTTATCAGGTCTACCCGGATCGAGGGACCAGTACTTC. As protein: CASSLSGLPGSRDQYF.

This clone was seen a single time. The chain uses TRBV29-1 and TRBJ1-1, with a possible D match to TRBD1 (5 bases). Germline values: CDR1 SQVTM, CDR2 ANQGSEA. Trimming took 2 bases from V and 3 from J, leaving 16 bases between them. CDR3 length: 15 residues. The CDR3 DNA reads TGCAGCGTTGAAAGGACACCCCTACGGGACACTGAAGCTTTCTTT. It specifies CSVERTPLRDTEAFF.

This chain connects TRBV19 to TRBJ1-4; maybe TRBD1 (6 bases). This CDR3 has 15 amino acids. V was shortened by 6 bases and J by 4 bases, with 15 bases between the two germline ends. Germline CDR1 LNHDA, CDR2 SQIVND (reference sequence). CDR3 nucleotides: TGTGCCAGTAGGACCGGGACACTCAATAATGAAAAACTGTTTTTT. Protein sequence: CASRTGTLNNEKLFF.

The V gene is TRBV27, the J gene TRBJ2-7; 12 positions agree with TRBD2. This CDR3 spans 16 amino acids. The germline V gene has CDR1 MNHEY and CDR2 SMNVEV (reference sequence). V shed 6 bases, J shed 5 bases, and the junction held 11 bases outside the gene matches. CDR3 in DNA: TGTGCCAGCAGCCCAGGACTAGCGGGAACTCGCGACGAGCAGTACTTC. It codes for CASSPGLAGTRDEQYF.

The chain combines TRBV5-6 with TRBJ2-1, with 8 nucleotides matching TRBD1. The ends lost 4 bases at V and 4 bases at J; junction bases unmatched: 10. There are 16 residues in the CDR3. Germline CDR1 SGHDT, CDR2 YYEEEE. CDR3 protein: CASSESPGQVYNEQFF. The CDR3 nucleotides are TGTGCCAGCAGCGAATCCCCGGGACAGGTATACAATGAGCAGTTCTTC.

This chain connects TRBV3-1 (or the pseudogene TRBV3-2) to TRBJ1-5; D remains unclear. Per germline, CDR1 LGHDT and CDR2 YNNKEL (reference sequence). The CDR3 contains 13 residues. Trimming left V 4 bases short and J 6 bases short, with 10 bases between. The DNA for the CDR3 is TGTGCCAGCAGCCGAGGCCTGCGTCAGCCCCAGCATTTT. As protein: CASSRGLRQPQHF.

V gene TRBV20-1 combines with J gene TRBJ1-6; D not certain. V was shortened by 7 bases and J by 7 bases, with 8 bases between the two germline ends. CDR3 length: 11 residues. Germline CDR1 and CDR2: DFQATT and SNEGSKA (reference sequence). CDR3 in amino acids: CSVDINSPLHF. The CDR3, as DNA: TGCAGTGTCGACATCAATTCACCCCTCCACTTT.

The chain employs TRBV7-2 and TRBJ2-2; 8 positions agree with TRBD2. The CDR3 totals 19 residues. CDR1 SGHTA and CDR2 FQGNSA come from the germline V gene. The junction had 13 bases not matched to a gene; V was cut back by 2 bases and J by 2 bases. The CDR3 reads CASSLSIRVAGLNTGELFF. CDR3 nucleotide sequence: TGTGCCAGCAGCTTAAGTATTCGGGTAGCGGGACTAAACACCGGGGAGCTGTTTTTT.

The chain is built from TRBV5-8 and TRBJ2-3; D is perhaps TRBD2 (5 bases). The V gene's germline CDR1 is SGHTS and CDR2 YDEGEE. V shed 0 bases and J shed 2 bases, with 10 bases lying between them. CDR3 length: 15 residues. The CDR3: CASSLALAYTDTQYF. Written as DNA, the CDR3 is TGTGCCAGCAGCTTGGCCCTAGCCTACACAGATACGCAGTATTTT.